The 13 T cell receptor beta chains below come from one sample, sequenced in a study of technical replicates of blood from a handful of donors. Profiled with immunoSEQ multiplex PCR; TCRdb holds only in-frame clones, not every one. The repertoire has 65,000 to 80,000 clones, 95% to 98% of them found once; the top ten carry about 0.24%. Source material: T cells isolated from PBMCs. Receptors originate from a human donor in good health.

The chain has TRBV4-1 and TRBJ2-1; TRBD2 matches at 7 bases. This CDR3 has 19 residues. V was clipped by 1 base and J by 0 bases; unmatched bases: 12. CDR1 and CDR2 from the germline V gene are MGHRA and YSYEKL. In nucleotides, the CDR3 is TGCGCCAGCAGCCAAGTGCCGCCATCACTAGCGAGCTCCTACAATGAGCAGTTCTTC. Its protein is CASSQVPPSLASSYNEQFF.

The CDR3 DNA follows: TGCGCCAGCAGTGAGTCGAAGCGGGAGTTGCCAGATACGCAGTATTTT. It codes for CASSESKRELPDTQYF. The chain carries TRBV10-1 and TRBJ2-3; 8 bases are shared with TRBD2. Germline CDR1 WNHNN, CDR2 SYGVQD (reference sequence). This CDR3 contains 16 residues. V was clipped by 0 bases and J by 4 bases; unmatched bases: 6.

CDR3 region: CASRFDRFTDTQYF. DNA for the CDR3: TGTGCCAGCAGGTTTGACAGATTCACAGATACGCAGTATTTT. The chain uses TRBV6-6 and TRBJ2-3; D may be TRBD1 (5 bases). V was shortened by 6 bases and J by 2 bases, with 12 bases between the two germline ends. The CDR3 consists of 14 residues. Germline V CDR1 and CDR2: MNHNY, SVGAGI (reference sequence).

The rearrangement joins TRBV19 to TRBJ1-5; a weak D match, TRBD1 (6 bases). Germline V gene data show CDR1 as LNHDA and CDR2 as SQIVND (reference sequence). The CDR3 is 15 residues long. V was trimmed by 4 bases and J by 5 bases, leaving 15 bases between them. CDR3 amino acids: CASSSPGDGDQPQHF. Here the CDR3 DNA reads TGTGCCAGTAGTAGTCCAGGGGACGGGGATCAGCCCCAGCATTTT.

The chain carries TRBV9 and TRBJ2-7, with D tentatively TRBD2 (6 bases). From germline, CDR1 is SGDLS and CDR2 YYNGEE. The CDR3 runs to 15 residues. V was shortened by 3 bases and J by 0 bases, with 13 bases between the two germline ends. The DNA of the CDR3 is TGTGCCAGCAGCGCGGGCACTAGCCGCTCCTACGAGCAGTACTTC. Its translation: CASSAGTSRSYEQYF.

The CDR3 loop reads CASSIGRRDREETEAFF. DNA of the CDR3: TGTGCCAGTAGTATAGGAAGGAGGGACAGGGAAGAAACTGAAGCTTTCTTT. J is TRBJ1-1 and V is TRBV19; 9 bases align to TRBD1. The trim removed 1 base at V and 5 bases at J, leaving 11 bases unmatched. The CDR3 is 17 amino acids. Per germline, CDR1 LNHDA and CDR2 SQIVND (reference sequence).

The rearrangement uses TRBV4-1 and TRBJ1-2, with TRBD1 matching 10 bases. The junction had 9 bases not matched to a gene; V was cut back by 3 bases and J by 8 bases. CDR3 length: 15 amino acids. Germline CDR1 is MGHRA and CDR2 is YSYEKL. This CDR3 is CASSQFLTGGGGYTF. CDR3 in DNA: TGCGCCAGCAGCCAGTTCCTGACAGGGGGCGGAGGCTACACCTTC.

The gene calls are TRBV5-1 and TRBJ2-3, with D possibly matching TRBD1 (6 bases). The length of the CDR3 is 14 residues. V gave up 0 bases and J gave up 4 bases, with 9 bases separating them. The germline gives CDR1 SGHRS, CDR2 YFSETQ. The CDR3 DNA is TGCGCCAGCAGCTTGGAAGGGGGTGCAGATACGCAGTATTTT. This codes for CASSLEGGADTQYF.

The chain carries TRBV11-3 and TRBJ2-3; tentatively, D is TRBD1 (5 bases). Between the trimmed V and J ends, which lost 1 base and 4 bases, there was a span of 9 bases. CDR1 is SGHNT, CDR2 YENEEA, per germline. This CDR3 has 14 residues. CDR3 protein: CASSLGTGADTQYF. The CDR3 bases are TGTGCCAGCAGCTTAGGTACAGGCGCAGATACGCAGTATTTT.

This sequence joins TRBV27 and TRBJ2-3; D unresolved. The CDR3 contains 13 residues. V shed 3 bases and J shed 2 bases, with 6 bases lying between them. The germline V gene encodes CDR1 MNHEY and CDR2 SMNVEV (reference sequence). This CDR3 is CASSFSVTDTQYF. In DNA, the CDR3 is TGTGCCAGCAGTTTTTCCGTCACAGATACGCAGTATTTT.

V gene TRBV6-5 combines with J gene TRBJ1-1, with D uncertain. From germline, CDR1 is MNHEY and CDR2 SVGAGI. CDR3 length: 13 residues. V shed 6 bases and J shed 1 base, with 9 bases lying between them. The CDR3 loop reads CASSRAGNTEAFF. For the CDR3, the DNA is TGTGCCAGCAGCCGGGCGGGGAACACTGAAGCTTTCTTT.

The V gene is TRBV7-8, the J gene TRBJ1-5; D unclear. Deletions cut 3 bases from V and 4 bases from J, with 10 bases between. The germline CDR1 and CDR2 sequences are SGHVS and FQNEAQ. CDR3 length equals 14 residues. The CDR3 loop is CASSFGSENQPQHF. Written as DNA, the CDR3 is TGTGCCAGCAGCTTTGGTTCCGAGAATCAGCCCCAGCATTTT.

The chain carries TRBV14 and TRBJ2-7, with 7 positions matching TRBD2. The CDR3 spans 14 residues. In germline, CDR1 is SGHDN, CDR2 FVKESK. With V trimmed by 3 bases and J by 2 bases, 4 bases remained unmatched. CDR3 protein: CASSHGRGPYEQYF. CDR3 coding DNA: TGTGCCAGCAGCCATGGGAGGGGACCCTACGAGCAGTACTTC.